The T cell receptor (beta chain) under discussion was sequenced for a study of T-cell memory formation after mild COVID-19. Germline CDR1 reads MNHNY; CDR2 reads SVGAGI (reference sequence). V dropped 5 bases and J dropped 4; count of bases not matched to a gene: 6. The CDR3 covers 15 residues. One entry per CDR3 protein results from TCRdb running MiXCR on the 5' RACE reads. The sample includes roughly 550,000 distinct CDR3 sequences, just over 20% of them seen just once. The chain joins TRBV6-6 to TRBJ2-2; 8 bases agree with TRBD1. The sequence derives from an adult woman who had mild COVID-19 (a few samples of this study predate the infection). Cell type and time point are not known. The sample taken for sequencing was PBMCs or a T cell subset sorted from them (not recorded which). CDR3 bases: TGTGCCAGCAGTGAGGACAGGGTGGCCACCGGGGAGCTGTTTTTT. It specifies CASSEDRVATGELFF.